The 29 T cell receptor beta chains below all came from one sample that was sequenced in a study of T cell clones after liver transplantation. TCRdb keeps only in-frame clones here, not all; method: immunoSEQ multiplex PCR. The table has roughly 100,000 clones, approximately 78% seen once; the top ten hold about 0.89%. The material sequenced was CD4+ T cells from blood, taken before liver transplant. Source of these receptors: a human donor who received a liver transplant.

The CDR3 is CASSWGQGATEAFF. The CDR3 DNA reads as TGCGCCAGCAGCTGGGGACAGGGGGCCACTGAAGCTTTCTTT. J is TRBJ1-1 and V is TRBV5-1; TRBD1 aligns across 12 bases. V dropped 3 bases and J dropped 4; count of bases not matched to a gene: 1. Germline assignment: CDR1 SGHRS and CDR2 YFSETQ. The CDR3 is 14 residues long.

This clone was picked up one time. The chain recombines TRBV7-9 with TRBJ1-3; D is uncertain. Deletions cut 2 bases from V and 0 bases from J, with 8 bases between. CDR1 and CDR2 from the germline V gene are SEHNR and FQNEAQ (reference sequence). The CDR3 contains 15 residues. CDR3 nucleotides: TGTGCCAGCAGCTTACGCCAGATCTCTGGAAACACCATATATTTT. Amino acid sequence: CASSLRQISGNTIYF. Full variable domain (rest looked up from reference TRBV7-9 and TRBJ1-3): DTGVSQNPRHKITKRGQNVTFRCDPISEHNRLYWYRQTLGQGPEFLTYFQNEAQLEKSRLLSDRFSAERPKGSFSTLEIQRTEQGDSAMYLCASSLRQISGNTIYFGEGSWLTVV.

This clone has a single count. V gene TRBV28 combines with J gene TRBJ1-4; D is unresolved. Per the germline V gene, CDR1 is MDHEN and CDR2 is SYDVKM. V shed 7 bases and J shed 8 bases, with 11 bases lying between them. The CDR3 totals 12 residues. The CDR3 DNA is TGTGCCAGCACCTCCCCGGGAGAAAAACTGTTTTTT. It translates to CASTSPGEKLFF. Using reference TRBV28 and TRBJ1-4 for the parts outside the CDR3, the full variable domain is DVKVTQSSRYLVKRTGEKVFLECVQDMDHENMFWYRQDPGLGLRLIYFSYDVKMKEKGDIPEGYSVSREKKERFSLILESASTNQTSMYLCASTSPGEKLFFGSGTQLSVL.

V and J are TRBV2 and TRBJ2-7; 7 nucleotides agree with TRBD2. The CDR3 is 13 residues long. Germline assignment: CDR1 SNHLY and CDR2 FYNNEI. J was trimmed by 0 bases and V by 5 bases; bases with no gene match: 1. The CDR3 DNA is TGTGCCAGCAGTAGGGACTACTCCTACGAGCAGTACTTC. Protein product: CASSRDYSYEQYF.

The rearrangement joins TRBV6-6 to TRBJ2-3; a weak D match, TRBD1 (6 bases). The germline V gene encodes CDR1 MNHNY and CDR2 SVGAGI (reference sequence). CDR3 length: 14 amino acids. Trimming pared 6 bases from V and 3 bases from J, leaving 13 bases between. CDR3 amino acids: CASRQQGGTDTQYF. The CDR3 DNA sequence: TGTGCCAGCAGGCAACAGGGTGGTACAGATACGCAGTATTTT.

V and J are TRBV6-5 and TRBJ2-7; TRBD1 aligns across 7 bases. V shed 3 bases, J shed 9 bases, and the junction held 11 bases outside the gene matches. The CDR3 totals 14 residues. Germline CDR1 is MNHEY and CDR2 is SVGAGI. In DNA, the CDR3 is TGTGCCAGCAGTTATTCCCGGACAGGAGAGGGGCAGTACTTC. It codes for CASSYSRTGEGQYF.

The gene calls are TRBV28 and TRBJ2-7; TRBD1 or TRBD2 may be the D gene (6 bases each). The CDR3 contains 15 residues. Trimming cost V 3 bases and J 0 bases, with 12 bases left between them. Per the germline V gene, CDR1 is MDHEN and CDR2 is SYDVKM. The CDR3 coding sequence is TGTGCCAGCAGTTTTACAGGGCGGGGCTCCTACGAGCAGTACTTC. It codes for CASSFTGRGSYEQYF.

The gene calls are TRBV7-2 and TRBJ1-1; no firm D call. The length of the CDR3 is 12 residues. The germline V gene has CDR1 SGHTA and CDR2 FQGNSA. The V end lost 3 bases, the J end lost 1 base, and 3 bases lay between the germline ends. The DNA of the CDR3 is TGTGCCAGCAGCTTGACGAACACTGAAGCTTTCTTT. This translates into CASSLTNTEAFF.

The CDR3 nucleotides read TGTGCCAGCAGCTTGGGCCTGGGAGGCGGTGAAAAACTGTTTTTT. Protein: CASSLGLGGGEKLFF. The chain links TRBV5-4 to TRBJ1-4; D ambiguous. Trimming stripped 0 bases from V and 7 bases from J, with 13 bases between. This CDR3 has 15 amino acids. From germline, CDR1 is SGHNT and CDR2 YYREEE (reference sequence).

The rearrangement uses TRBV18 and TRBJ1-3; 8 nucleotides agree with TRBD1. The trim removed 2 bases at V and 1 base at J, leaving 1 base unmatched. Germline loops: CDR1 KGHSH, CDR2 LQKENI. The CDR3 consists of 15 residues. The DNA for the CDR3 is TGTGCCAGCTCACCAGGACAGGGTTCTGGAAACACCATATATTTT. Its protein is CASSPGQGSGNTIYF.

This chain uses TRBV6-6 with TRBJ2-3; no clear D gene. The ends were cut back, 4 bases at V and 8 bases at J, with 22 bases in the middle. Germline V gene lookup returns CDR1 MNHNY and CDR2 SVGAGI (reference sequence). The CDR3 has 16 residues. The chain's CDR3 is CASSFATQLPQITQYF. Here the CDR3 DNA reads TGTGCCAGCAGTTTCGCGACCCAACTTCCACAGATTACGCAGTATTTT.

The chain links TRBV5-1 to TRBJ1-4; TRBD1 matches 9 bases. Germline CDR1 SGHRS, CDR2 YFSETQ. The CDR3 has 16 residues. V shed 3 bases and J 0 bases; nucleotides not matched to a gene: 3. The CDR3 DNA is TGCGCCAGCAGCTACCGGACAGGGGCAACTAATGAAAAACTGTTTTTT. Its protein product is CASSYRTGATNEKLFF.

This clone was seen only once. The rearrangement links TRBV6-5 to TRBJ2-7, with 9 positions matching TRBD2. This CDR3 is 11 amino acids long. The germline V gene encodes CDR1 MNHEY and CDR2 SVGAGI. With V trimmed by 5 bases and J by 7 bases, 0 bases remained unmatched. The chain's CDR3 is CASSAGGEQYF. The CDR3, as DNA: TGTGCCAGCAGTGCGGGGGGGGAGCAGTACTTC.

The chain's CDR3 is CASSYSLAGGVSPLHF. The CDR3, as DNA: TGTGCCAGCAGTTACAGTCTAGCAGGGGGCGTTTCACCCCTCCACTTT. The V and J genes are TRBV6-5 and TRBJ1-6, with 8 bases lining up with TRBD1. Per germline, CDR1 MNHEY and CDR2 SVGAGI. The CDR3 runs to 16 residues. The junction had 9 bases not matched to a gene; V was cut back by 2 bases and J by 9 bases.

This clone has a single count. The DNA for the CDR3 is TGTGCCAGCAGTTACCTAGGACTAGCGGGAGAGGGTGAGCAGTTCTTC. The encoded protein is CASSYLGLAGEGEQFF. This chain links TRBV6-5 with TRBJ2-1; 13 positions match TRBD2. V gave up 2 bases and J gave up 9 bases; unmatched junction bases: 7. Germline CDR1 reads MNHEY; CDR2 reads SVGAGI. The CDR3 is made up of 16 amino acids.

J is TRBJ1-2 and V is TRBV7-2; D unclear. Trimming took off 1 base at V and 4 bases at J, with 10 bases between the two ends. The CDR3 has 14 amino acids. The germline V gene encodes CDR1 SGHTA and CDR2 FQGNSA. CDR3 in amino acids: CASSLEGQIYGYTF. The CDR3 nucleotides are TGTGCCAGCAGCTTAGAAGGCCAGATCTATGGCTACACCTTC.

This sequence joins TRBV28 and TRBJ2-2; 8 bases fit TRBD1. V dropped 7 bases and J dropped 6; count of bases not matched to a gene: 10. Germline-derived CDR1 and CDR2 are MDHEN and SYDVKM. The CDR3 has 15 amino acids. In nucleotides, the CDR3 is TGTGCCAGCAAAATGGACAGGGTGGGGTCCGGGGAGCTGTTTTTT. It encodes CASKMDRVGSGELFF.

This clone was found a few times. This chain links TRBV5-1 with TRBJ2-7; TRBD1 matches 8 bases. The CDR3 loop spans 13 amino acids. Trimming at V came to 4 bases and at J to 4 bases, leaving 4 bases not matched to a gene. The V gene's germline CDR1 is SGHRS and CDR2 YFSETQ. CDR3 DNA: TGCGCCAGCAGCGGGGGACAGGAGTACGAGCAGTACTTC. Translating it yields CASSGGQEYEQYF.

The CDR3 nucleotides read TGTGCCAGCAGCTTAACTCCCCGGGCTAGCGGGAACACCGGGGAGCTGTTTTTT. This codes for CASSLTPRASGNTGELFF. The V gene is TRBV7-3, the J gene TRBJ2-2; 7 bases line up with TRBD2. Trimming at V came to 0 bases and at J to 1 base, leaving 8 bases not matched to a gene. CDR3 length equals 18 residues. Germline V gene data show CDR1 as SGHTA and CDR2 as FQGTGA.

The chain uses TRBV28 and TRBJ1-4, with D unclear. The CDR3 has 15 amino acids. The V end was cut by 2 bases, the J end by 4 bases, with 11 bases between. Germline CDR1 and CDR2: MDHEN and SYDVKM. CDR3: CASSLVGQDNEKLFF. The CDR3 DNA reads as TGTGCCAGCAGTTTAGTCGGGCAGGATAATGAAAAACTGTTTTTT.

V is TRBV28 and J is TRBJ1-5; 7 bases are shared with TRBD1. Germline lookup yields CDR1 MDHEN and CDR2 SYDVKM. The CDR3 sequence is 14 residues long. The V gene end was trimmed by 5 bases and the J gene end by 7 bases; junction bases not matched to a gene: 8. Here the CDR3 DNA reads TGTGCCAGCAGTCCTCGACAGGGCAGACAGCCCCAGCATTTT. This codes for CASSPRQGRQPQHF.

V usage is TRBV5-1 and J usage is TRBJ2-7, with D perhaps matching TRBD1 (5 bases). Trimming cost V 0 bases and J 3 bases, with 7 bases left between them. The germline gives CDR1 SGHRS, CDR2 YFSETQ. The CDR3 runs to 13 residues. In nucleotides, the CDR3 is TGCGCCAGCAGCTTGGCCAGGGACTACGAGCAGTACTTC. Protein sequence: CASSLARDYEQYF. The complete variable domain, with remaining parts taken from reference TRBV5-1 and TRBJ2-7, reads KAGVTQTPRYLIKTRGQQVTLSCSPISGHRSVSWYQQTPGQGLQFLFEYFSETQRNKGNFPGRFSGRQFSNSRSEMNVSTLELGDSALYLCASSLARDYEQYFGPGTRLTVT.

The gene calls are TRBV5-1 and TRBJ2-1; the D gene is possibly TRBD1 (6 bases). Trimming shortened V by 3 bases and J by 9 bases, and 19 bases separated the two germline ends. Germline assignment: CDR1 SGHRS and CDR2 YFSETQ. CDR3 length: 15 amino acids. CDR3 coding DNA: TGCGCCAGCAGCTCACAGGGAATCTCTTTGGGTGAGCAGTTCTTC. Translating it yields CASSSQGISLGEQFF.

The V call is TRBV28, the J call TRBJ2-6; D might be TRBD2 (5 bases). This CDR3 spans 17 amino acids. The V gene's germline CDR1 is MDHEN and CDR2 SYDVKM. With 6 bases removed from V and 0 bases from J, the gap between germline ends came to 15 bases. The CDR3 protein is CASRIRGLSSGANVLTF. CDR3 coding DNA: TGTGCCAGCAGAATCCGGGGTTTAAGCTCTGGGGCCAACGTCCTGACTTTC.

This clone was detected a few times. V is TRBV2 and J is TRBJ2-7, with 10 bases aligning to TRBD2. CDR3 length: 14 residues. The V gene end was trimmed by 6 bases and the J gene end by 3 bases; junction bases not matched to a gene: 5. CDR1 SNHLY and CDR2 FYNNEI come from the germline V gene. The CDR3 sequence: CASSRLAGHYEQYF. CDR3 DNA: TGTGCCAGCAGCCGACTAGCGGGCCACTACGAGCAGTACTTC. Variable domain in full (rest from reference TRBV2 and TRBJ2-7): EPEVTQTPSHQVTQMGQEVILRCVPISNHLYFYWYRQILGQKVEFLVSFYNNEISEKSEIFDDQFSVERPDGSNFTLKIRSTKLEDSAMYFCASSRLAGHYEQYFGPGTRLTVT.

The J gene is TRBJ1-5, the V gene TRBV28, with D possibly TRBD1 on 5 matching bases. The germline V and J ends were trimmed by 6 bases and 9 bases, with 15 bases remaining between them. From germline, CDR1 is MDHEN and CDR2 SYDVKM. This CDR3 comprises 13 residues. The CDR3 is CASRATGARPQHF. The CDR3 nucleotides are TGTGCCAGCAGAGCAACAGGCGCCCGGCCCCAGCATTTT. Supplemented by reference TRBV28 and TRBJ1-5, the full variable domain reads DVKVTQSSRYLVKRTGEKVFLECVQDMDHENMFWYRQDPGLGLRLIYFSYDVKMKEKGDIPEGYSVSREKKERFSLILESASTNQTSMYLCASRATGARPQHFGDGTRLSIL.

The genes are TRBV4-2 and TRBJ1-4; tentative D call: TRBD1 (5 bases). Germline V lookup: CDR1 LGHNA, CDR2 YNFKEQ. The CDR3 is 17 amino acids. The ends were cut back, 1 base at V and 7 bases at J, with 19 bases in the middle. CDR3 sequence (DNA): TGTGCCAGCAGCCAAGCTGGGACTTCGTACGGGCTTGAAAAACTGTTTTTT. Amino acids: CASSQAGTSYGLEKLFF.

As regards this clone: The same CDR3 arises from other DNA sequences in this sample as well. This rearrangement joins TRBV7-2 to TRBJ2-7; D gene uncertain. The CDR3 length is 11 residues. CDR1 is SGHTA, CDR2 FQGNSA, per germline. Trimming took off 5 bases at V and 0 bases at J, with 2 bases between the two ends. The CDR3 coding sequence is TGTGCCAGCAGCCGCTCCTACGAGCAGTACTTC. This codes for CASSRSYEQYF.

This rearrangement joins TRBV29-1 to TRBJ1-1; possibly TRBD1 for D (5 bases). The CDR3 covers 15 residues. Germline CDR1 reads SQVTM; CDR2 reads ANQGSEA. Between the trimmed V and J ends, which lost 4 bases and 1 base, there was a span of 16 bases. The CDR3 loop is CSVGGLEFKNTEAFF. The DNA for the CDR3 is TGCAGCGTTGGGGGCTTGGAGTTCAAGAACACTGAAGCTTTCTTT.